This record concerns one T cell receptor (beta chain) sequence. The CDR3 covers 17 residues. Trimming shortened V by 2 bases and J by 0 bases, and 12 bases separated the two germline ends. Germline V lookup: CDR1 SGHDT, CDR2 YYEEEE. The PCR used 60 Vbeta and 13 Jbeta primers. Sequencing was performed with immunoSEQ multiplex PCR; in TCRdb, only in-frame clones are kept and a portion is missing. This table lists around 110,000 clones. These data come from a study of cytomegalovirus exposure and HLA in healthy donors. Study overall: HLA-typed donors were the source of around 85 million unique TCRs held in an early data release.

The TCR comes from a man aged 35-49 years in good health and CMV-seropositive. The gene calls are TRBV5-6 and TRBJ2-6; no reliable D call. Sequencing used PBMCs. The CDR3 region has the DNA TGTGCCAGCAGCTTCGAGGAGAGGATCTCTGGGGCCAACGTCCTGACTTTC. This encodes CASSFEERISGANVLTF.